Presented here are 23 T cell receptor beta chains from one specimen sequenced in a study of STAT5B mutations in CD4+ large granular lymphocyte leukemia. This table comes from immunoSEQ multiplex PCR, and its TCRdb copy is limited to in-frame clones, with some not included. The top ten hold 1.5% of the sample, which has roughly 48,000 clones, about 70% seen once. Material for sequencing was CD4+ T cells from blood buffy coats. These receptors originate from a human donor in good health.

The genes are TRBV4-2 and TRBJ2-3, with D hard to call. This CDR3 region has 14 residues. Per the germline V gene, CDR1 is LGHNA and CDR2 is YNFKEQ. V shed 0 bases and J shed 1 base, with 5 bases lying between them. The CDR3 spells CASSQDLRTDTQYF. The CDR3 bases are TGTGCCAGCAGCCAAGATCTTCGCACAGATACGCAGTATTTT.

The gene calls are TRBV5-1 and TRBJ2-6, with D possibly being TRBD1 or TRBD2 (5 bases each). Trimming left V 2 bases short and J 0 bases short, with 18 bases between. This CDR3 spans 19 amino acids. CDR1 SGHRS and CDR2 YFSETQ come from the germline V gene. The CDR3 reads CASSFETRGPSSGANVLTF. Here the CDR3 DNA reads TGCGCCAGCAGCTTTGAAACGAGGGGACCGAGCTCTGGGGCCAACGTCCTGACTTTC.

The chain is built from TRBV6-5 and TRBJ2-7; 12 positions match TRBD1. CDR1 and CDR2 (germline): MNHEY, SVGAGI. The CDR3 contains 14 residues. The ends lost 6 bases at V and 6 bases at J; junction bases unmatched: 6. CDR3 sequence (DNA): TGTGCCAGCAGCCGGGACAGGGGGCTGGTCGAGCAGTACTTC. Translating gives CASSRDRGLVEQYF.

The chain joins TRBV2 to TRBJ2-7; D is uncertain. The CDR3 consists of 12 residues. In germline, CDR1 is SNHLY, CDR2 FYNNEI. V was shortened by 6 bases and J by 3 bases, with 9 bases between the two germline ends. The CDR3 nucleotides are TGTGCCAGCAGAGATAACAGCTACGAGCAGTACTTC. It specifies CASRDNSYEQYF.

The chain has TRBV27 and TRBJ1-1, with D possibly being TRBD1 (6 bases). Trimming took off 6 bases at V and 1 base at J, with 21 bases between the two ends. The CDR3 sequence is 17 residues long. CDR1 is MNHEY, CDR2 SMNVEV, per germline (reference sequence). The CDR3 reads CASRPGLGGGKNTEAFF. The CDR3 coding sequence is TGTGCCAGCAGACCCGGGCTGGGGGGCGGGAAGAACACTGAAGCTTTCTTT.

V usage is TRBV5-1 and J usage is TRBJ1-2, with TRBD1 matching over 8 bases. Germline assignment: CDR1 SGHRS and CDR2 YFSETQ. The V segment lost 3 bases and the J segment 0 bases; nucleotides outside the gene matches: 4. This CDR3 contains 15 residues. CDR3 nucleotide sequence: TGCGCCAGCAGCTCGGGACAGGAACCTAACTATGGCTACACCTTC. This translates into CASSSGQEPNYGYTF.

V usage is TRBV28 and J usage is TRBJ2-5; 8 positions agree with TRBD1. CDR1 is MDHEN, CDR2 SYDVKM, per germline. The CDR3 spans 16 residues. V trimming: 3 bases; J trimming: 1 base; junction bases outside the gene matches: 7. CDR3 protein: CASSFLGTGPQETQYF. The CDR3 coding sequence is TGTGCCAGCAGTTTCCTCGGGACAGGCCCCCAAGAGACCCAGTACTTC.

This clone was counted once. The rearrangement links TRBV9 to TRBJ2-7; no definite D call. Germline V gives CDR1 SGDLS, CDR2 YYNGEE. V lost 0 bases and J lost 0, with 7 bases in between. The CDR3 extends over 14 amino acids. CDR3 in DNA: TGTGCCAGCAGCGTAGGAGAATACTCCTACGAGCAGTACTTC. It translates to CASSVGEYSYEQYF.

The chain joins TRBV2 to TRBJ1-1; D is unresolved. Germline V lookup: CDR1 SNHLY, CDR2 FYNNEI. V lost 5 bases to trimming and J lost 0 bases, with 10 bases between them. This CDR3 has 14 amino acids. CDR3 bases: TGTGCCAGCAGTATTAACGGACTGAACACTGAAGCTTTCTTT. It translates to CASSINGLNTEAFF.

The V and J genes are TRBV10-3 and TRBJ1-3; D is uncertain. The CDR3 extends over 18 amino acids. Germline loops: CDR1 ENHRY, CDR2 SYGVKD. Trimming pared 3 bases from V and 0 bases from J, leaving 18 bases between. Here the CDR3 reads CAISDPIAATVSGNTIYF. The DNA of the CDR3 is TGTGCCATCAGTGACCCCATTGCTGCGACTGTCTCTGGAAACACCATATATTTT.

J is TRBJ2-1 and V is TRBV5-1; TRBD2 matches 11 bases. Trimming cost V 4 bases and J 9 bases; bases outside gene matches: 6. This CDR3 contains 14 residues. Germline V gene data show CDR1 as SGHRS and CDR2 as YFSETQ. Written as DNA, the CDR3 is TGCGCCAGCAGCCTTAGCGGGGGGGCAGGTGAGCAGTTCTTC. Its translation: CASSLSGGAGEQFF.

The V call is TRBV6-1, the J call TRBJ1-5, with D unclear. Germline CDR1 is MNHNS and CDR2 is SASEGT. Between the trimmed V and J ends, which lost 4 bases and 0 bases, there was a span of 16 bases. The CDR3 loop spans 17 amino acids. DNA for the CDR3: TGTGCCAGCAGTGGAGCGCAATCAGATAATAGCAATCAGCCCCAGCATTTT. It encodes CASSGAQSDNSNQPQHF.

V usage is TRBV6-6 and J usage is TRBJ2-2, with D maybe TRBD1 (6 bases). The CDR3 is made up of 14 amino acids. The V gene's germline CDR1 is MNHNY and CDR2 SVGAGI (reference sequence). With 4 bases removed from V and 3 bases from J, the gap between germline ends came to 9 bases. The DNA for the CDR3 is TGTGCCAGCAGTTTAGCAGGGGACACCGGGGAGCTGTTTTTT. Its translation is CASSLAGDTGELFF.

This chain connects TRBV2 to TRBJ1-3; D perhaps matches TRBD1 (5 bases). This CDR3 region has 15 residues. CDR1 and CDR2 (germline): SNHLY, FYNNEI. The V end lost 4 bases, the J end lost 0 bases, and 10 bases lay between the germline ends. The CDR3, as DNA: TGTGCCAGCAGTGGGGGCAGAATCTCTGGAAACACCATATATTTT. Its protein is CASSGGRISGNTIYF.

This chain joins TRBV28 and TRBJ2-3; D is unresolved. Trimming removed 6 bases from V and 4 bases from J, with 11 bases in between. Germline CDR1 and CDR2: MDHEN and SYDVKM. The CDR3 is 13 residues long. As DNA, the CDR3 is TGTGCCAGCAGAAGCCCCGTTTCAGATACGCAGTATTTT. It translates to CASRSPVSDTQYF.

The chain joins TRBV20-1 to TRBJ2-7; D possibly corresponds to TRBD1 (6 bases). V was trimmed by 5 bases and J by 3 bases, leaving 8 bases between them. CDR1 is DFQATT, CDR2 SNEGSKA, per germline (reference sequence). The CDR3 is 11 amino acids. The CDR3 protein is CSAGQNYEQYV. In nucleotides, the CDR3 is TGCAGTGCTGGACAGAACTACGAGCAGTACGTC.

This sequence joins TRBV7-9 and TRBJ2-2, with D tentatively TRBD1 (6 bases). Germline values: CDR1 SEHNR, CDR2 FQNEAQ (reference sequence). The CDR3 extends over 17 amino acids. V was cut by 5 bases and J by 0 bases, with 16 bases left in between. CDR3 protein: CASSLPDRNANTGELFF. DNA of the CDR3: TGTGCCAGCAGCCTGCCCGACAGGAACGCGAACACCGGGGAGCTGTTTTTT.

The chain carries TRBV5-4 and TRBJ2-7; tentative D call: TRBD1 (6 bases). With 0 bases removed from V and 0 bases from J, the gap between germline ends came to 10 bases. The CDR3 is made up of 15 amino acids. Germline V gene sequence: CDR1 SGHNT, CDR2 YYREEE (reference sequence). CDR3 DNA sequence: TGTGCCAGCAGCTTGGGGGGGACAAACTCCTACGAGCAGTACTTC. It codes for CASSLGGTNSYEQYF.

CDR3 loop: CASSRTGSEEQYF. CDR3 DNA sequence: TGTGCCAGCAGCCGGACGGGCTCAGAAGAGCAGTACTTC. This chain links TRBV28 with TRBJ2-7; no clear D. Germline CDR1 and CDR2: MDHEN and SYDVKM. This CDR3 contains 13 residues. V lost 6 bases, J lost 7 bases, and 16 bases lay in between.

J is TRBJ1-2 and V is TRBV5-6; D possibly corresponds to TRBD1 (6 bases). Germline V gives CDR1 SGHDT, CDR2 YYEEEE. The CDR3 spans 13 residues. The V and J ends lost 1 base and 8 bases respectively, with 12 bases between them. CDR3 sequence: CASSLYREEGYTF. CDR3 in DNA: TGTGCCAGCAGCTTGTACAGGGAGGAGGGCTACACCTTC.

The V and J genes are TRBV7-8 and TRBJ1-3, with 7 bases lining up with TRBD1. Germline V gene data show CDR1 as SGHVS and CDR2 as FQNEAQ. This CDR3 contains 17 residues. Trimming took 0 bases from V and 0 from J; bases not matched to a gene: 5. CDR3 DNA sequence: TGTGCCAGCAGCTTAGCCGGGACAGCTGTCTCTGGAAACACCATATATTTT. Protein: CASSLAGTAVSGNTIYF.

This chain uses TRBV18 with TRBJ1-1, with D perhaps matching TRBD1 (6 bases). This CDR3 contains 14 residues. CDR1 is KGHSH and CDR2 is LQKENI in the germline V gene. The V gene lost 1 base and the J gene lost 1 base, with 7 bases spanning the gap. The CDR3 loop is CASSPQGGNTEAFF. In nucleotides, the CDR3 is TGTGCCAGCTCACCACAGGGGGGGAACACTGAAGCTTTCTTT.

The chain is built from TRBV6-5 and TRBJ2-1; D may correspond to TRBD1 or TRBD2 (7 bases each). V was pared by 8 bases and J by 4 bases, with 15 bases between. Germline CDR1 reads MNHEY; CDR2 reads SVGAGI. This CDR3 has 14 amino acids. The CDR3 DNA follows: TGTGCCAGCCATGGGGGGGACAGATACAATGAGCAGTTCTTC. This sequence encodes CASHGGDRYNEQFF.